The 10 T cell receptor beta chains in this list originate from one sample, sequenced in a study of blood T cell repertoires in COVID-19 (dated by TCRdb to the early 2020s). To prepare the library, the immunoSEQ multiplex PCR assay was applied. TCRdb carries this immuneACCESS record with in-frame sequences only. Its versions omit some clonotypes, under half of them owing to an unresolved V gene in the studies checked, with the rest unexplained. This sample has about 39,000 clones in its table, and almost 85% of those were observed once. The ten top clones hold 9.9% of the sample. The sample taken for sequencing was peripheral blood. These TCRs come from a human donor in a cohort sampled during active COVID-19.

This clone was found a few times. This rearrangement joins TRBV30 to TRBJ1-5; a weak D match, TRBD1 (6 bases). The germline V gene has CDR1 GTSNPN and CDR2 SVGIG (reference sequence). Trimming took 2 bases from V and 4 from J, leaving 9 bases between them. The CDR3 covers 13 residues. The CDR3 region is CAWSSQGNQPQHF. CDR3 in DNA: TGTGCCTGGAGTTCACAGGGAAATCAGCCCCAGCATTTT.

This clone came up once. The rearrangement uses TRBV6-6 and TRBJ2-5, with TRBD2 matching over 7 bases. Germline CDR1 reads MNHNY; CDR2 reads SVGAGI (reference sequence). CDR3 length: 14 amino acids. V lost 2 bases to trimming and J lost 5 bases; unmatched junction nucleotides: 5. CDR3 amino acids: CASSYGRAWETQYF. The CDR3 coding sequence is TGTGCCAGCAGTTACGGGAGGGCGTGGGAGACCCAGTACTTC.

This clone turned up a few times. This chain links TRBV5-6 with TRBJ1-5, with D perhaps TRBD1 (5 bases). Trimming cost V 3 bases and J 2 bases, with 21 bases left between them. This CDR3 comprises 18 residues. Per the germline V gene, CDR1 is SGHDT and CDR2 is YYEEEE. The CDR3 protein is CASSYGNPWGVGNQPQHF. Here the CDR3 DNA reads TGTGCCAGCAGCTACGGTAACCCCTGGGGGGTTGGCAATCAGCCCCAGCATTTT. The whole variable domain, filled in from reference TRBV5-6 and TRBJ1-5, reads DAGVTQSPTHLIKTRGQQVTLRCSPKSGHDTVSWYQQALGQGPQFIFQYYEEEERQRGNFPDRFSGHQFPNYSSELNVNALLLGDSALYLCASSYGNPWGVGNQPQHFGDGTRLSIL.

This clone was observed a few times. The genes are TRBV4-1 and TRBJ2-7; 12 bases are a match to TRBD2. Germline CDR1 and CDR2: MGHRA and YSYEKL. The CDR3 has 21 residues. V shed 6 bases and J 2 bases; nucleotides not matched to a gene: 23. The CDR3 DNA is TGCGCCAGCAGTAGGGCCCCGGGCGTTGGGCTAGCGGGGGGGGAAGCCTACGAGCAGTACTTC. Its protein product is CASSRAPGVGLAGGEAYEQYF.

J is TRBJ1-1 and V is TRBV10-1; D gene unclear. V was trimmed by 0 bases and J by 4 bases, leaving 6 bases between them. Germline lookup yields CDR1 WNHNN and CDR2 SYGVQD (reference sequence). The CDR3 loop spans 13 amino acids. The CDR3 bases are TGCGCCAGCAGTGAGTCCCCGGGCACTGAAGCTTTCTTT. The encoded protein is CASSESPGTEAFF.

CDR3 region: CASRPPGQRDQPQHF. CDR3 in DNA: TGTGCCAGCAGACCCCCGGGACAGCGGGATCAGCCCCAGCATTTT. This chain uses TRBV6-6 with TRBJ1-5; TRBD1 matches at 7 bases. The V gene end was trimmed by 6 bases and the J gene end by 5 bases; junction bases not matched to a gene: 10. The CDR3 is 15 amino acids. Germline loops: CDR1 MNHNY, CDR2 SVGAGI (reference sequence).

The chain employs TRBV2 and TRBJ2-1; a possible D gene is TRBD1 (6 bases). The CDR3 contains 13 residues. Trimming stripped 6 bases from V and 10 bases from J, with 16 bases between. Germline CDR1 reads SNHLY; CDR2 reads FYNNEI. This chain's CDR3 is CASRPLNRVEQFF. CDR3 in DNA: TGTGCCAGCAGACCACTGAACAGGGTCGAGCAGTTCTTC.

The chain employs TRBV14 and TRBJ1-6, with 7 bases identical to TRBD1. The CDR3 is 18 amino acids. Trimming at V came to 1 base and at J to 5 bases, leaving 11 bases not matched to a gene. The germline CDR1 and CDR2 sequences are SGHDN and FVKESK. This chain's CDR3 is CASSQGTGAGHNNSPLHF. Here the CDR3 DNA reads TGTGCCAGCAGCCAAGGGACAGGTGCGGGACACAATAATTCACCCCTCCACTTT.

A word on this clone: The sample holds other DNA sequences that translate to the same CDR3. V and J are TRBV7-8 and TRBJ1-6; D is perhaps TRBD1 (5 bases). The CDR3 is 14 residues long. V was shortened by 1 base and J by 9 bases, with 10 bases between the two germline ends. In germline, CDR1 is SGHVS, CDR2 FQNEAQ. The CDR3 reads CASSLGQGSSPLHF. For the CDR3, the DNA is TGTGCCAGCAGCTTAGGGCAGGGCAGTTCACCCCTCCACTTT.

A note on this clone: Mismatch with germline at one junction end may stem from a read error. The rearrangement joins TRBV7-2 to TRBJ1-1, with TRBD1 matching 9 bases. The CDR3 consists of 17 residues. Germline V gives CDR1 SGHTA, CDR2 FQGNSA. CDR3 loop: CASSLQGALTLNAEAFF. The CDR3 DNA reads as TGTGCCAGCAGCCTACAGGGGGCGTTGACCCTGAACGCTGAAGCTTTCTTT.